This entry concerns a single T cell receptor (beta chain). Antigen unknown. The source of the sample is a study of shared clonotypes between healthy human individuals. Points from the study as a whole: Some naive CD4 clonotypes, roughly 4.7%, turned up in common across a few donors.

The protocol was immunoSEQ multiplex PCR, while the TCRdb copy is restricted to in-frame clones and leaves out a portion. The sample carries about 1.5 million clones, 95% to 99% recorded once. Germline CDR1 is SGHKS and CDR2 is YYEKEE (reference sequence). This CDR3 has 17 amino acids. V dropped 0 bases and J dropped 3; count of bases not matched to a gene: 9. The sequenced material came from naive CD4+ T cells sorted from blood. Stated subset: CD45RA+ positively selected. This chain connects TRBV5-5 to TRBJ2-5; the match to TRBD2 covers 9 bases. This receptor was identified in a man aged 25-40 years in good health. The CDR3 nucleotides are TGTGCCAGCAGCTTGGAAACGGTAATAGCGGGAGAAGAGACCCAGTACTTC. Translating it yields CASSLETVIAGEETQYF.